The 5 T cell receptor beta chains reported below all come from one sample, sequenced in a study of radiation and T cells in renal cell carcinoma. Assay: immunoSEQ multiplex PCR; the TCRdb copy retains only in-frame clones and omits some. The table lists approximately 170,000 clones, roughly nine tenths of them singletons. Time point reported: blood 4 weeks post-SBRT, at nephrectomy. The treatment is: 15 Gy SBRT to primary tumor, nephrectomy 4 weeks later. The input for sequencing was blood, taken from a patient whose treatment included radiotherapy and nephrectomy. The receptors were gathered from a woman aged 50 to 60 with renal cell carcinoma.

V and J are TRBV7-9 and TRBJ1-5; D remains ambiguous. Trimming cost V 5 bases and J 7 bases, with 15 bases left between them. Germline V gene data show CDR1 as SEHNR and CDR2 as FQNEAQ (reference sequence). The CDR3 contains 14 residues. As DNA, the CDR3 is TGTGCCAGCAGCCTTTCTGCTGTGGGACAGCCCCAGCATTTT. This sequence encodes CASSLSAVGQPQHF.

This clone has only one observation. The chain couples TRBV7-2 to TRBJ2-5; 9 nucleotides agree with TRBD2. CDR1 and CDR2 from the germline V gene are SGHTA and FQGNSA. The CDR3 contains 14 residues. The junction had 4 bases not matched to a gene; V was cut back by 1 base and J by 7 bases. CDR3 in amino acids: CASSLDGSGGTQYF. CDR3 coding DNA: TGTGCCAGCAGCTTAGACGGTAGCGGGGGGACCCAGTACTTC.

The chain's CDR3 is CASSEGDRVGQPQHF. The CDR3 DNA follows: TGTGCCAGCAGTGAAGGGGACAGGGTCGGTCAGCCCCAGCATTTT. The chain is built from TRBV2 and TRBJ1-5; 9 bases are shared with TRBD1. In germline, CDR1 is SNHLY, CDR2 FYNNEI. The CDR3 runs to 15 residues. Trimming at V came to 1 base and at J to 6 bases, leaving 4 bases not matched to a gene.

The chain recombines TRBV4-1 with TRBJ2-7; the D is unclear. The CDR3 runs 13 residues. Trimming cost V 1 base and J 1 base, with 5 bases left between them. The V gene's germline CDR1 is MGHRA and CDR2 YSYEKL. CDR3 sequence: CASSQGPSYEQYF. CDR3 DNA: TGCGCCAGCAGCCAAGGGCCATCCTACGAGCAGTACTTC.

The chain uses TRBV29-1 and TRBJ1-5; no reliable D call. This CDR3 comprises 13 residues. V was cut by 4 bases and J by 4 bases, with 11 bases left in between. Looked up from germline, CDR1 is SQVTM and CDR2 is ANQGSEA. The CDR3 DNA is TGCAGCGTTGCGTGGGCAGAAAATCAGCCCCAGCATTTT. Its protein product is CSVAWAENQPQHF.